Shown below are 14 T cell receptor beta chains from a single sample sequenced in a study of blood T cell repertoires in COVID-19. Measured with immunoSEQ multiplex PCR; TCRdb has only the in-frame clones, and not every one. This table holds about 240,000 clones, roughly 80% found once. Sequenced sample: peripheral blood. These receptors were collected from a woman aged 55-69 years with active or convalescent COVID-19.

This chain links TRBV7-2 with TRBJ2-3, with D possibly TRBD2 on 6 matching bases. This CDR3 spans 15 amino acids. V lost 4 bases, J lost 2 bases, and 13 bases lay in between. CDR1 SGHTA and CDR2 FQGNSA come from the germline V gene. The CDR3 region is CASSSTSYYTDTQYF. DNA for the CDR3: TGTGCCAGCAGCTCCACTAGCTACTACACAGATACGCAGTATTTT. Looking up the rest from reference TRBV7-2 and TRBJ2-3 gives the full variable domain: GAGVSQSPSNKVTEKGKDVELRCDPISGHTALYWYRQSLGQGLEFLIYFQGNSAPDKSGLPSDRFSAERTGGSVSTLTIQRTQQEDSAVYLCASSSTSYYTDTQYFGPGTRLTVL.

The chain has TRBV27 and TRBJ1-4, with D perhaps TRBD1 (6 bases). Trimming removed 4 bases from V and 6 bases from J, with 12 bases in between. The CDR3 consists of 14 residues. Germline-derived CDR1 and CDR2 are MNHEY and SMNVEV (reference sequence). In DNA form, the CDR3 reads TGTGCCAGCAGTTCACAGGGAGGGTATGAAAAACTGTTTTTT. Translated: CASSSQGGYEKLFF.

This clone turned up a few times. The chain has TRBV7-3 and TRBJ2-1; D perhaps matches TRBD2 (6 bases). Trimming left V 4 bases short and J 2 bases short, with 12 bases between. Germline-derived CDR1 and CDR2 are SGHTA and FQGTGA. The CDR3 is made up of 15 amino acids. CDR3 in amino acids: CASSSSGEAYNEQFF. CDR3 in DNA: TGTGCCAGCAGCTCCTCGGGGGAAGCCTACAATGAGCAGTTCTTC. The full variable domain, completed using reference TRBV7-3 and TRBJ2-1, is GAGVSQTPSNKVTEKGKYVELRCDPISGHTALYWYRQSLGQGPEFLIYFQGTGAADDSGLPNDRFFAVRPEGSVSTLKIQRTERGDSAVYLCASSSSGEAYNEQFFGPGTRLTVL.

The gene calls are TRBV30 and TRBJ1-1; perhaps TRBD1 as D (6 bases). Trimming shortened V by 5 bases and J by 1 base, and 11 bases separated the two germline ends. There are 13 residues in the CDR3. The germline V gene has CDR1 GTSNPN and CDR2 SVGIG (reference sequence). CDR3 in DNA: TGTGCCTGGGGGCGGACAGCGAACACTGAAGCTTTCTTT. Amino acid sequence: CAWGRTANTEAFF.

DNA for the CDR3: TGTGCCAGCAGGTCCGGGACAGGGTATGGCTACACCTTC. Translated: CASRSGTGYGYTF. The chain couples TRBV28 to TRBJ1-2; 9 bases fit TRBD1. CDR1 and CDR2 from the germline V gene are MDHEN and SYDVKM. The ends lost 6 bases at V and 5 bases at J; junction bases unmatched: 4. This CDR3 has 13 amino acids.

The V and J genes are TRBV6-8 and TRBJ2-4; 8 bases fit TRBD1. Germline V gene data show CDR1 as MNHGY and CDR2 as SAAAGT. The CDR3 runs 13 residues. V lost 6 bases, J lost 15 bases, and 13 bases stayed unmatched. CDR3 loop: CASSPPGTGSWYF. CDR3 DNA: TGTGCCAGCAGCCCTCCCGGGACAGGCAGTTGGTACTTC.

This rearrangement joins TRBV7-9 to TRBJ1-1; no clear D gene. The V end lost 6 bases, the J end lost 1 base, and 18 bases lay between the germline ends. Germline V gives CDR1 SEHNR, CDR2 FQNEAQ (reference sequence). This CDR3 spans 16 amino acids. Written as DNA, the CDR3 is TGTGCCAGCAGTCGGAGGCAGGCACTAAGGAACACTGAAGCTTTCTTT. This encodes CASSRRQALRNTEAFF. The variable domain in full, completed from reference TRBV7-9 and TRBJ1-1, reads DTGVSQNPRHKITKRGQNVTFRCDPISEHNRLYWYRQTLGQGPEFLTYFQNEAQLEKSRLLSDRFSAERPKGSFSTLEIQRTEQGDSAMYLCASSRRQALRNTEAFFGQGTRLTVV.

This chain connects TRBV6-6 to TRBJ1-1; tentative D call: TRBD1 (6 bases). The germline V gene has CDR1 MNHNY and CDR2 SVGAGI (reference sequence). V was trimmed by 8 bases and J by 0 bases, leaving 10 bases between them. This CDR3 has 13 amino acids. The CDR3 DNA reads as TGTGCCAGCGGGGACATCATGAACACTGAAGCTTTCTTT. The encoded protein is CASGDIMNTEAFF.

This clone came up many times. CDR3: CAITAQGSGELFF. In DNA, the CDR3 is TGTGCCATCACAGCACAGGGCTCCGGGGAGCTGTTTTTT. The chain joins TRBV10-3 to TRBJ2-2, with D maybe TRBD1 (6 bases). V was cut by 7 bases and J by 6 bases, with 12 bases left in between. Germline V gene sequence: CDR1 ENHRY, CDR2 SYGVKD. CDR3 length equals 13 residues.

The V call is TRBV18, the J call TRBJ1-5, with a weak D call TRBD1 (6 bases). Germline V lookup: CDR1 KGHSH, CDR2 LQKENI. The CDR3 is 15 amino acids. V was pared by 2 bases and J by 7 bases, with 15 bases between. CDR3 loop: CASSPGQGKGQPQHF. As DNA, the CDR3 is TGTGCCAGCTCACCAGGGCAGGGGAAGGGCCAGCCCCAGCATTTT.

The chain couples TRBV30 to TRBJ2-2, with D unresolved. The CDR3 loop spans 13 amino acids. Germline loops: CDR1 GTSNPN, CDR2 SVGIG (reference sequence). Trimming pared 0 bases from V and 5 bases from J, leaving 7 bases between. Here the CDR3 reads CAWSVRMTGELFF. In DNA, the CDR3 is TGTGCCTGGAGTGTGAGGATGACCGGGGAGCTGTTTTTT.

The V call is TRBV6-5, the J call TRBJ2-1; possible D gene TRBD1, 6 bases. This CDR3 is built from 12 residues. CDR1 is MNHEY, CDR2 SVGAGI, per germline. Trimming left V 6 bases short and J 9 bases short, with 12 bases between. CDR3 in amino acids: CASRTRGTEQFF. DNA for the CDR3: TGTGCCAGCAGGACCAGGGGAACTGAGCAGTTCTTC.

This clone appeared a few times. The gene calls are TRBV18 and TRBJ1-1; the D gene is possibly TRBD1 (5 bases). V lost 3 bases and J 3 bases, leaving 11 bases between the germline ends. This CDR3 has 14 amino acids. CDR1 and CDR2 from the germline V gene are KGHSH and LQKENI. CDR3 sequence: CASSPRGGDTEAFF. For the CDR3, the DNA is TGTGCCAGCTCACCGCGGGGAGGGGACACTGAAGCTTTCTTT. The full variable domain, completed using reference TRBV18 and TRBJ1-1, is NAGVMQNPRHLVRRRGQEARLRCSPMKGHSHVYWYRQLPEEGLKFMVYLQKENIIDESGMPKERFSAEFPKEGPSILRIQQVVRGDSAAYFCASSPRGGDTEAFFGQGTRLTVV.

This clone was counted between two and nine times. J is TRBJ1-6 and V is TRBV11-2, with D tentatively TRBD1 (6 bases). The germline V and J ends were trimmed by 0 bases and 4 bases, with 13 bases remaining between them. This CDR3 has 17 amino acids. CDR1 and CDR2 (germline): SGHAT, FQNNGV. CDR3 residues: CASSLESGAQYNSPLHF. CDR3 DNA: TGTGCCAGCAGCTTAGAGTCAGGGGCCCAATATAATTCACCCCTCCACTTT. Full variable domain (remainder filled in from reference TRBV11-2 and TRBJ1-6): EAGVAQSPRYKIIEKRQSVAFWCNPISGHATLYWYQQILGQGPKLLIQFQNNGVVDDSQLPKDRFSAERLKGVDSTLKIQPAKLEDSAVYLCASSLESGAQYNSPLHFGNGTRLTVT.